The rows below give T cell receptor beta chains drawn from one sample of a study of shared clonotypes between healthy human individuals. This table comes from immunoSEQ multiplex PCR, and its TCRdb copy is limited to in-frame clones, with some not included. Of millions of clones in the sample, 85% to 95% were seen once. The sequencing input was naive CD8+ T cells from PBMCs. The receptors originated from a man between 18 and 35 years old in good health. Some clones in this sample may be carry-over from other donors' samples. Each CDR3 is given with its conserved first and last residue. D genes are given only for firm matches. The size field is filled for only some rows; it gives once, few, many or a size class.

>TRBV11-2|TRBD2|TRBJ2-1|.
CASSSLHSEREGPYNEQFF
TGTGCCAGCAGCTCCCTCCACTCCGAGCGGGAGGGACCCTACAATGAGCAGTTCTTC
>TRBV28|.|TRBJ1-1|.
CASSSFSRSMNTEAFF
TGTGCCAGCAGTTCCTTCTCGCGCAGTATGAACACTGAAGCTTTCTTT
>TRBV4-1|TRBD1|TRBJ2-7|.
CASSQDARGSYEQYF
TGCGCCAGCAGCCAAGATGCCAGGGGGTCCTACGAGCAGTACTTC
>TRBV5-6|.|TRBJ2-5|.
CASSLVTGEETQYF
TGTGCCAGCAGCTTGGTGACCGGGGAAGAGACCCAGTACTTC
>TRBV7-9|TRBD1|TRBJ1-2|.
CASSAGQGGYGYTF
TGTGCCAGCAGCGCCGGACAGGGTGGCTATGGCTACACCTTC
>TRBV10-3|.|TRBJ1-3|.
CAIMEAGGNTIYF
TGTGCCATCATGGAGGCAGGTGGAAACACCATATATTTT
>TRBV28|.|TRBJ1-1|.
CASSLTRGMNTEAFF
TGTGCCAGCAGTTTAACAAGGGGAATGAACACTGAAGCTTTCTTT
>TRBV7-2|TRBD2|TRBJ2-4|.
CASSFELAGTSKNIQYF
TGTGCCAGCAGCTTCGAACTAGCGGGGACTTCCAAAAACATTCAGTACTTC
>TRBV28|TRBD2|TRBJ2-1|.
CASRPGLAGARNEQFF
TGTGCCAGCAGACCCGGACTAGCGGGAGCGCGCAATGAGCAGTTCTTC
>TRBV7-9|TRBD1|TRBJ1-2|.
CASSLSGTGDYYGYTF
TGTGCCAGCAGCTTATCGGGGACAGGGGATTACTATGGCTACACCTTC
>TRBV29-1|TRBD2|TRBJ2-7|.
CSVASSGGSYEQYF
TGCAGCGTTGCGTCTAGCGGGGGCTCCTACGAGCAGTACTTC
>TRBV19|TRBD2|TRBJ2-5|.
CASSIDPWGEGPETQYF
TGTGCCAGTAGTATAGACCCGTGGGGGGAGGGGCCAGAGACCCAGTACTTC
>TRBV15|.|TRBJ2-3|.
CATSRDETSTDTQYF
TGTGCCACCAGCAGAGATGAGACTAGCACAGATACGCAGTATTTT
>TRBV19|.|TRBJ2-1|.
CASSIEGRLPSSSYNEQFF
TGTGCCAGTAGTATAGAGGGCAGACTACCCTCGAGCTCCTACAATGAGCAGTTCTTC
>TRBV5-1|.|TRBJ2-3|.
CASSPPSPRTTDTQYF
TGCGCCAGCAGCCCCCCCTCTCCGCGGACCACAGATACGCAGTATTTT
>TRBV28|TRBD2|TRBJ2-5|once
CASSLLAGVIGEETQYF
TGTGCCAGCAGCCTACTAGCGGGAGTAATAGGAGAAGAGACCCAGTACTTC
>TRBV9|.|TRBJ1-1|.
CASSVGGNGPEAFF
TGTGCCAGCAGCGTAGGCGGGAATGGCCCTGAAGCTTTCTTT
>TRBV21-1|.|TRBJ2-7|.
CASRKKGPGNYEQYF
TGTGCCAGCAGGAAAAAGGGACCAGGGAATTACGAGCAGTACTTC
>TRBV4-2|TRBD1|TRBJ2-5|.
CASSHEPGQTGETQYF
TGTGCCAGCAGCCATGAACCGGGACAGACGGGAGAGACCCAGTACTTC
>TRBV5-6|.|TRBJ1-5|.
CASSLIRGDNQPQHF
TGTGCCAGCAGCTTGATACGAGGGGACAATCAGCCCCAGCATTTT
>TRBV4-3|TRBD1|TRBJ2-1|.
CASSQDDRDLYNEQFF
TGCGCCAGCAGCCAAGACGACAGGGATCTCTACAATGAGCAGTTCTTC
>TRBV4-1|.|TRBJ2-2|.
CASSRSLGTGELFF
TGCGCCAGCAGCCGATCGTTAGGCACCGGGGAGCTGTTTTTT
>TRBV11-2|TRBD2|TRBJ2-5|.
CASRGGAGGPGETQYF
TGTGCCAGCCGCGGGGGTGCGGGAGGGCCAGGGGAGACCCAGTACTTC
>TRBV7-9|TRBD1|TRBJ1-2|.
CASSPRTGVGNYGYTF
TGTGCCAGCAGCCCCCGGACAGGGGTTGGTAACTATGGCTACACCTTC
>TRBV27|TRBD2|TRBJ2-7|.
CASSPRAGGSYEQYF
TGTGCCAGCAGTCCACGGGCGGGGGGCTCCTACGAGCAGTACTTC
>TRBV7-8|.|TRBJ2-1|.
CASSPTTEGDEQFF
TGTGCCAGCAGCCCAACGACAGAGGGAGATGAGCAGTTCTTC
>TRBV30|.|TRBJ1-2|.
CAWSDAFVITENYGYTF
TGTGCCTGGAGTGACGCCTTTGTAATTACGGAGAACTATGGCTACACCTTC
>TRBV7-9|.|TRBJ2-7|.
CASSPGPYEQYF
TGTGCCAGCAGCCCGGGACCCTACGAGCAGTACTTC
>TRBV7-2|TRBD1|TRBJ1-2|.
CASSSGTGVFYGYTF
TGTGCCAGCAGCTCCGGGACAGGGGTCTTCTATGGCTACACCTTC
>TRBV18|TRBD2|TRBJ2-2|once
CASSPRTSGVNTGELFF
TGTGCCAGCTCACCAAGGACTAGCGGGGTGAACACCGGGGAGCTGTTTTTT
>TRBV2|TRBD1|TRBJ1-2|.
CATRGGTFCTF
TGTGCCACCAGGGGGGGGACCTTCTGTACCTTC
>TRBV25-1|.|TRBJ2-1|.
CASSFGSATYNEQFF
TGTGCCAGCAGTTTCGGGAGTGCCACCTACAATGAGCAGTTCTTC
>TRBV28|.|TRBJ1-1|.
CASGLRQNTEAFF
TGTGCCAGCGGCCTACGACAGAACACTGAAGCTTTCTTT
>TRBV19|TRBD1|TRBJ1-3|.
CASSMVGGISGNTIYF
TGTGCCAGTAGTATGGTAGGGGGCATCTCTGGAAACACCATATATTTT
>TRBV28|.|TRBJ2-1|.
CASSPHGMSTYNEQFF
TGTGCCAGCAGTCCCCACGGGATGTCGACCTACAATGAGCAGTTCTTC
>TRBV6-5|.|TRBJ1-1|.
CASSYAGDTEAFF
TGTGCCAGCAGTTACGCAGGAGACACTGAAGCTTTCTTT
>TRBV15|.|TRBJ2-1|.
CATSRRAPPDNEQFF
TGTGCCACCAGCAGAAGGGCTCCCCCCGACAATGAGCAGTTCTTC
>TRBV7-8|.|TRBJ2-7|.
CASSSSRGTSYEQYF
TGTGCCAGCAGCAGTTCCCGCGGGACCTCCTACGAGCAGTACTTC
>TRBV2|.|TRBJ2-1|.
CASISPGSYNEQFF
TGTGCCAGCATATCGCCGGGATCCTACAATGAGCAGTTCTTC
>TRBV9|.|TRBJ2-7|.
CASSVGGQVGMGEQYF
TGTGCCAGCAGCGTAGGGGGGCAGGTTGGGATGGGCGAGCAGTACTTC
>TRBV4-1|TRBD2|TRBJ2-7|.
CASSQASGISYEQYF
TGCGCCAGCAGCCAGGCTAGCGGGATAAGCTACGAGCAGTACTTC
>TRBV29-1|TRBD2|TRBJ2-7|.
CSTTGGTSYEQYF
TGCAGCACAACGGGGGGGACCTCCTACGAGCAGTACTTC